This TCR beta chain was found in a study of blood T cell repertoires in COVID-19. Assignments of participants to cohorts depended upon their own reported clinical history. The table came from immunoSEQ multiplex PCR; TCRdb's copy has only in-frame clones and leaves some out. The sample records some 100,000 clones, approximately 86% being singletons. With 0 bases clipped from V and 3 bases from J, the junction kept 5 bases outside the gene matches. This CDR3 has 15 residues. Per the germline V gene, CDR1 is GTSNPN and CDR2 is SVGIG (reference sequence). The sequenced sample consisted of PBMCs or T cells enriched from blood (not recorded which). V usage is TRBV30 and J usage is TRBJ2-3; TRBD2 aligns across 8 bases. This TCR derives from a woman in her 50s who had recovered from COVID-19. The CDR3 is CAWSVSGGLTDTQYF. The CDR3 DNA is TGTGCCTGGAGTGTATCGGGAGGGTTGACAGATACGCAGTATTTT.